This T cell receptor beta chain was sequenced for a study of follicular helper T cells after annual influenza vaccination. CDR1 is SGHNT and CDR2 is YYREEE in the germline V gene (reference sequence). This CDR3 is built from 13 residues. V was pared by 0 bases and J by 8 bases, with 8 bases between. Time point reported: 2015-2016 season, pre-vaccination. Using immunoSEQ multiplex PCR, the repertoire was profiled, and TCRdb retains in-frame clones only, with some absent. The sample has about 9,400 clones; 82% are singletons. This sequence originates from an adult who received the influenza vaccine. This rearrangement joins TRBV5-4 to TRBJ2-2; no clear D. The sequencing used CXCR5+ CD38- circulating T follicular helper cells from blood, collected on the day of influenza vaccination. Subset meaning: circulating Tfh, non-naive CD4+CXCR5+PD-1+ (ICOS+CD38+ or ICOS-CD38-). CDR3 protein: CASSLVDLGELFF. CDR3 in DNA: TGTGCCAGCAGCTTGGTAGATTTGGGGGAGCTGTTTTTT.